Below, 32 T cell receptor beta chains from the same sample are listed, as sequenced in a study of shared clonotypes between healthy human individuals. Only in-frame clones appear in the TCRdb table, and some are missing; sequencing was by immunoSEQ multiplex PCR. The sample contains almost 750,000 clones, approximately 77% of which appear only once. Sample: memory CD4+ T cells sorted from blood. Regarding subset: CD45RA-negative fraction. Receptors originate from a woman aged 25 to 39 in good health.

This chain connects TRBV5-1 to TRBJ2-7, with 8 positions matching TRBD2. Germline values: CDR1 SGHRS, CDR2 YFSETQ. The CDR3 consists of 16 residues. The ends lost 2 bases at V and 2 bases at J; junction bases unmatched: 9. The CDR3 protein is CASSFELAGSTYEQYF. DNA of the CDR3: TGCGCCAGCAGCTTTGAATTAGCGGGGTCAACCTACGAGCAGTACTTC.

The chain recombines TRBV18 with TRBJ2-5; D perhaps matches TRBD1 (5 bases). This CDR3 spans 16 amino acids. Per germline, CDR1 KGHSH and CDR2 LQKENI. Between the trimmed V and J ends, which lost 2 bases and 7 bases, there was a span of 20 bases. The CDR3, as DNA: TGTGCCAGCTCACCAGTGGTACAGGCGAATCACGGGACCCAGTACTTC. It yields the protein CASSPVVQANHGTQYF.

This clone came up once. Here the CDR3 DNA reads TGTGCCAGCAGTGTTGGGACCAGCCCGTGGGAGCAGTACTTC. Translating gives CASSVGTSPWEQYF. V gene TRBV2 combines with J gene TRBJ2-7; D could derive from TRBD1 or TRBD2 (5 bases each). The germline V gene has CDR1 SNHLY and CDR2 FYNNEI. There are 14 residues in the CDR3. V was trimmed by 4 bases and J by 7 bases, leaving 17 bases between them.

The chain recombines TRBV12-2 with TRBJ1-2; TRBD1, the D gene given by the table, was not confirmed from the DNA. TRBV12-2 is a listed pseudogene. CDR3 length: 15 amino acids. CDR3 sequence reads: CASRLRTGRTTGYTF. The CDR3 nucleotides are TGTGCAAGTCGCCTCAGGACAGGGAGGACGACGGGCTACACCTTC.

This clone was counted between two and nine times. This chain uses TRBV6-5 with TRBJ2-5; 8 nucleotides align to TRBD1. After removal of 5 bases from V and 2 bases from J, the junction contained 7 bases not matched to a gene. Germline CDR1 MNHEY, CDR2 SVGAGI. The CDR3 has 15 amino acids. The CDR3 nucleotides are TGTGCCAGCAGTAGCGACAGGGGCATACAAGAGACCCAGTACTTC. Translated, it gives CASSSDRGIQETQYF.

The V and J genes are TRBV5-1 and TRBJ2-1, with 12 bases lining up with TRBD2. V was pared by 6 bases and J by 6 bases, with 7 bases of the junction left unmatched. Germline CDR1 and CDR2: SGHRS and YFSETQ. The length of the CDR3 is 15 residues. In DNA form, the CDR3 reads TGCGCCAGCACCCGACTAGCGGGAGAAATCAATGAGCAGTTCTTC. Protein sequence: CASTRLAGEINEQFF.

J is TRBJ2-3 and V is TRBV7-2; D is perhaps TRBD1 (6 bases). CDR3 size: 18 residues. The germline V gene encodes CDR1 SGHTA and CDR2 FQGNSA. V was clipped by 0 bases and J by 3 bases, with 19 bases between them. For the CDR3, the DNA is TGTGCCAGCAGCTTAGCATCCCTAGCTAGAGGGGGTACAGATACGCAGTATTTT. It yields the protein CASSLASLARGGTDTQYF.

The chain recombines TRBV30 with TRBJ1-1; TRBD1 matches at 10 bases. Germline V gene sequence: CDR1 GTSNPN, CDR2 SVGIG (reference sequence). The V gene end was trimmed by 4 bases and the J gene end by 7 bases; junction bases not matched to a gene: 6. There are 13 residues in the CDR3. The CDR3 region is CAWTFGTGVEAFF. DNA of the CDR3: TGTGCCTGGACATTCGGGACAGGGGTTGAAGCTTTCTTT.

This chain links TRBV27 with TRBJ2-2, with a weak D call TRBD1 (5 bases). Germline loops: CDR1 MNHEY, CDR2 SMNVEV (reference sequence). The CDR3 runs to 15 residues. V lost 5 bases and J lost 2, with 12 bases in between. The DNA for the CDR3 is TGTGCCAGCAGTCAAAGGACATTTAACACCGGGGAGCTGTTTTTT. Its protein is CASSQRTFNTGELFF.

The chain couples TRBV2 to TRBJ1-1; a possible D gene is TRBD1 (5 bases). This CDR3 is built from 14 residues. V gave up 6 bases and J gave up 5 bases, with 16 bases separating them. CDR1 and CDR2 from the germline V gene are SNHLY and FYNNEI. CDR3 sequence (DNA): TGTGCCAGCAGGGGTCAGACGGGACTTACTGAAGCTTTCTTT. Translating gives CASRGQTGLTEAFF.

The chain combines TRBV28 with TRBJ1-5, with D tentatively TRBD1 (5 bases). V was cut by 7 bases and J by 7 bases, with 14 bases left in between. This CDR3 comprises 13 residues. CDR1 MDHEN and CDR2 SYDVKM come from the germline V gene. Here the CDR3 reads CASIPQGTQPQHF. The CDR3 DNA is TGTGCCAGCATCCCCCAGGGTACCCAGCCCCAGCATTTT. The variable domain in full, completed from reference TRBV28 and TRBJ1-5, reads DVKVTQSSRYLVKRTGEKVFLECVQDMDHENMFWYRQDPGLGLRLIYFSYDVKMKEKGDIPEGYSVSREKKERFSLILESASTNQTSMYLCASIPQGTQPQHFGDGTRLSIL.

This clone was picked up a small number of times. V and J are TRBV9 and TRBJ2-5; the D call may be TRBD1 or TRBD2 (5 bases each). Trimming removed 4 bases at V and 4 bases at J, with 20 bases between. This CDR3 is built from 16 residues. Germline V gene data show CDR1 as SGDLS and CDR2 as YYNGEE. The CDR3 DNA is TGTGCCAGCAGCAGCGTGAAACAGAGGGGCCGAGAGACCCAGTACTTC. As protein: CASSSVKQRGRETQYF.

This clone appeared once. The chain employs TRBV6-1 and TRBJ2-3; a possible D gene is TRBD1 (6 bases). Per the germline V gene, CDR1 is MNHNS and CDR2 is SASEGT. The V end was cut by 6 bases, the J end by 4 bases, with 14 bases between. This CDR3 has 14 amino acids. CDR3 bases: TGTGCCAGCAGATTGATGGACAGCTCAGATACGCAGTATTTT. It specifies CASRLMDSSDTQYF.

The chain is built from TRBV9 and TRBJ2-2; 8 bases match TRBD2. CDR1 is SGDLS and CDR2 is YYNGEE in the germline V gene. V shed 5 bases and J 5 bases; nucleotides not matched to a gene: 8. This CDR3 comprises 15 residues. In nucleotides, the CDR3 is TGTGCCAGCAGTGGGGTAGCGGGACTAACCGGGGAGCTGTTTTTT. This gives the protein CASSGVAGLTGELFF. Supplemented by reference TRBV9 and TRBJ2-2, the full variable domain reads DSGVTQTPKHLITATGQRVTLRCSPRSGDLSVYWYQQSLDQGLQFLIQYYNGEERAKGNILERFSAQQFPDLHSELNLSSLELGDSALYFCASSGVAGLTGELFFGEGSRLTVL.

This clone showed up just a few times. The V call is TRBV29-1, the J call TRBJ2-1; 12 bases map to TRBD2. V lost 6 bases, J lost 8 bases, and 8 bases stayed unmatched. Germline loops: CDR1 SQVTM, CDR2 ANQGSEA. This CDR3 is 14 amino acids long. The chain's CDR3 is CSVRWTSGNHEQFF. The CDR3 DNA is TGCAGCGTGCGATGGACTAGCGGGAATCATGAGCAGTTCTTC.

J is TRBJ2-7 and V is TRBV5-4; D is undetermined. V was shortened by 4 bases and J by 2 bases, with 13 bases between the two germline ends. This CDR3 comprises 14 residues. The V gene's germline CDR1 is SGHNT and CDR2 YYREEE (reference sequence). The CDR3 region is CASSAADPAYEQYF. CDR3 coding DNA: TGTGCCAGCAGCGCCGCGGACCCTGCCTACGAGCAGTACTTC.

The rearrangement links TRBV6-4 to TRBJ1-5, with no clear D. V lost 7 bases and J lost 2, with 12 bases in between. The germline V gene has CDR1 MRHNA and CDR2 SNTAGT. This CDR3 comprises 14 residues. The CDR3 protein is CASTNRAGNQPQHF. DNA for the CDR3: TGTGCCAGCACTAACCGGGCGGGCAATCAGCCCCAGCATTTT.

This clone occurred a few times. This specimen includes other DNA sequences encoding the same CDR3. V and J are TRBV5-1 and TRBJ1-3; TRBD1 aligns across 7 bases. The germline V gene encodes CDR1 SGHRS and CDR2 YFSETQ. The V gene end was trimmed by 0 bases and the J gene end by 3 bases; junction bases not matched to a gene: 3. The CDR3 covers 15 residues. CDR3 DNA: TGCGCCAGCAGCTTGGGTGACAGGGATGGAAACACCATATATTTT. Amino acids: CASSLGDRDGNTIYF.

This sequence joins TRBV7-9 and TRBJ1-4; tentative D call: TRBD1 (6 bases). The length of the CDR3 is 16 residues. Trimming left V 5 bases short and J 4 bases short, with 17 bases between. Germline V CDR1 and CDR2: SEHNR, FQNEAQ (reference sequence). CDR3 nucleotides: TGTGCCAGCAGCCCCTGGGGGCGCAAGGATAATGAAAAACTGTTTTTT. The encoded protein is CASSPWGRKDNEKLFF.

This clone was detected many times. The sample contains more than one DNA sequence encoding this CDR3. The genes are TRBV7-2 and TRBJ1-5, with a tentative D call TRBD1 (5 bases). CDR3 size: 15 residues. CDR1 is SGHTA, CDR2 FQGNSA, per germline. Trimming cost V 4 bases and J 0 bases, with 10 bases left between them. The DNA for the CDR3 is TGTGCCAGCAGCTCGGACACCCTTAGCAATCAGCCCCAGCATTTT. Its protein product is CASSSDTLSNQPQHF.

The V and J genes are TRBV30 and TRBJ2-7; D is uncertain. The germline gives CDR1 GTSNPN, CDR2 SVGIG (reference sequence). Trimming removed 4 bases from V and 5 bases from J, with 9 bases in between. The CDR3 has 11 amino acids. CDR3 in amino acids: CAWTRRNEQYF. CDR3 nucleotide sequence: TGTGCCTGGACCCGACGGAACGAGCAGTACTTC.

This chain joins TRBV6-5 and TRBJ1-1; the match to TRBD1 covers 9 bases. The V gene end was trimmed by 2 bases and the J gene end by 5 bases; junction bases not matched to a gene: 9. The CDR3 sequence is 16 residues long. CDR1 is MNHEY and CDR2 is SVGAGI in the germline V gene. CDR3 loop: CASSYAGQGLLTEAFF. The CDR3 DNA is TGTGCCAGCAGTTACGCGGGACAGGGCCTATTAACTGAAGCTTTCTTT.

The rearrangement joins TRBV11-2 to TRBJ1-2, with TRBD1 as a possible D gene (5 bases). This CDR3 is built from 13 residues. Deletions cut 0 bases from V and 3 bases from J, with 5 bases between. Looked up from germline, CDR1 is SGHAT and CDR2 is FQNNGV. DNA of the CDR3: TGTGCCAGCAGCTTAGAGACAGACTATGGCTACACCTTC. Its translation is CASSLETDYGYTF. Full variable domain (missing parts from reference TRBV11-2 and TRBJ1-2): EAGVAQSPRYKIIEKRQSVAFWCNPISGHATLYWYQQILGQGPKLLIQFQNNGVVDDSQLPKDRFSAERLKGVDSTLKIQPAKLEDSAVYLCASSLETDYGYTFGSGTRLTVV.

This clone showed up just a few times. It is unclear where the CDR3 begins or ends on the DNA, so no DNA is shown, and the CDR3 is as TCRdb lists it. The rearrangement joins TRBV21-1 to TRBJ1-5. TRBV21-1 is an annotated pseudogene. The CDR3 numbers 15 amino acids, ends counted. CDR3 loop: CAARVGSGSNQPQHF.

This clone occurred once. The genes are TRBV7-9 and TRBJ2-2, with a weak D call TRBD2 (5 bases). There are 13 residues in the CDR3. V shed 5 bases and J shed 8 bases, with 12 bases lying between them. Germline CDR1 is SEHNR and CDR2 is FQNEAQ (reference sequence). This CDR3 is CASSPRDRGELFF. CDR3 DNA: TGTGCCAGCAGCCCCCGGGATCGGGGGGAGCTGTTTTTT.

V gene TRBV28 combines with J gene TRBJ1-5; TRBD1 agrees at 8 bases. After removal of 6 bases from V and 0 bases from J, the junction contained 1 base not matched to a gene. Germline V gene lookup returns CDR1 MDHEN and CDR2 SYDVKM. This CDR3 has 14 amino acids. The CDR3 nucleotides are TGTGCCAGCAGGGACAGGGTTAGCAATCAGCCCCAGCATTTT. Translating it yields CASRDRVSNQPQHF.

The CDR3 coding sequence is TGTGCCAGCTCCCCAGGACGCGCAGATACGCAGTATTTT. This translates into CASSPGRADTQYF. This chain links TRBV18 with TRBJ2-3; D is unclear. V shed 6 bases and J shed 4 bases, with 11 bases lying between them. This CDR3 spans 13 amino acids. Germline V CDR1 and CDR2: KGHSH, LQKENI.

The CDR3 DNA reads as TGTGCCAGCAGTTTGAGCGTAACAGGGAACAGCAATCAGCCCCAGCATTTT. Translating it yields CASSLSVTGNSNQPQHF. The chain links TRBV28 to TRBJ1-5; possible D gene TRBD1, 6 bases. With 3 bases removed from V and 1 base from J, the gap between germline ends came to 16 bases. This CDR3 has 17 residues. CDR1 and CDR2 (germline): MDHEN, SYDVKM.

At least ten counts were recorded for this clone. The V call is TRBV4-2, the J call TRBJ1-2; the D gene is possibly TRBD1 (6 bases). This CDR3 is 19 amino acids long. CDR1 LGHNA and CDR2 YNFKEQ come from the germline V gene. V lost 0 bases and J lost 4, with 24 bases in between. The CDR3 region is CASSQDLSTGWGSAYGYTF. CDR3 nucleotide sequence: TGTGCCAGCAGCCAAGATCTGTCGACAGGTTGGGGATCGGCCTATGGCTACACCTTC.

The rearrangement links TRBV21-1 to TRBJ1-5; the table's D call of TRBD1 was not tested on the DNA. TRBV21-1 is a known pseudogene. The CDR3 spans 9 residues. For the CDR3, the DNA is TGTGCCAGCAGCCAGGGAAATCATTTT. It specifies CASSQGNHF.

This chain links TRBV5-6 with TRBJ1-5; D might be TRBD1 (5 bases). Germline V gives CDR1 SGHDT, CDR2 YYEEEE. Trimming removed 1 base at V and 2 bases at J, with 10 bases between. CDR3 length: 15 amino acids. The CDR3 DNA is TGTGCCAGCAGCTTGCGGGGCTTGGGCAATCAGCCCCAGCATTTT. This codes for CASSLRGLGNQPQHF.

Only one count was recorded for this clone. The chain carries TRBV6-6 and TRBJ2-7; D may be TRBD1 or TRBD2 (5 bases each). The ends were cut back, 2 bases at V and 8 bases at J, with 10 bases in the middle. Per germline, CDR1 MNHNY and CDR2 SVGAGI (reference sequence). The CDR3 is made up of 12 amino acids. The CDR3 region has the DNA TGTGCCAGCAGTTACGGAACGGGACAGCAGTACTTC. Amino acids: CASSYGTGQQYF.